This T cell receptor beta chain was profiled in a study of human T cells and chemical hapten exposure. Whole-study context: TCR yields per sample varied mostly from small pooled library volume differences.

Germline values: CDR1 LGHNA, CDR2 YSLEER. V lost 1 base and J lost 7, with 19 bases in between. This CDR3 comprises 16 residues. Time point denoted: patch test 2, 6 weeks after DPC sensitization. Treatment given: therapeutic diphenylcyclopropenone sensitization with weekly scalp DPC. Blood was collected ahead of every patch test applied. Suited to DPC and affected by alopecia, the donors ranged from 18 to 70 years old. Many counts were recorded for this clonotype. One entry per CDR3 protein results from TCRdb running MiXCR on the RACE reads. The table records hundreds of thousands of distinct CDR3 sequences, about 6.3% of them present only once.

This sequence originates from a woman younger than 30 with alopecia areata. Some clones in this sample may be carry-over from other donors' samples. Material: whole blood, obtained in connection with sensitization to the hapten diphenylcyclopropenone (DPC). J is TRBJ1-1 and V is TRBV4-3; D is undetermined. DNA of the CDR3: TGCGCCAGCAGCCAAGTCGCCGCGGGCGCTGAGTTTGAAGCTTTCTTT. Translation gives CASSQVAAGAEFEAFF.